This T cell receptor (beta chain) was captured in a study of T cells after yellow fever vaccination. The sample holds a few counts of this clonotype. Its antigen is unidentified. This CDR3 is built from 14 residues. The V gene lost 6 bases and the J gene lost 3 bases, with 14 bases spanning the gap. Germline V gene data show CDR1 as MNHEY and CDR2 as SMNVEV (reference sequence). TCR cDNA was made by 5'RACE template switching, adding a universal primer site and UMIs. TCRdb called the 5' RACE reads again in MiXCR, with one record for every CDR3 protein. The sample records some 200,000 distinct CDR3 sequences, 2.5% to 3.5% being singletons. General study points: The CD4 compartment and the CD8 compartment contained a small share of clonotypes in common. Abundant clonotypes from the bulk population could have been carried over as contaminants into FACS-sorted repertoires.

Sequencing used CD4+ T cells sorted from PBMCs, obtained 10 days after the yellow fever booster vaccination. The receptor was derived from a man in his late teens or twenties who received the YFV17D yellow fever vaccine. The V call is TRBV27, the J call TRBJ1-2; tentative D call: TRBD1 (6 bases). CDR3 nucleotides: TGTGCCAGCAGCCTCAGGGGTAATTACTATGGCTACACCTTC. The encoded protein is CASSLRGNYYGYTF.